This TCR beta chain is from a study of OX40 agonist ivuxolimab in advanced cancers. Study-wide points: Specificity for antigen went undetermined in the expanded peripheral T cells. Those patients achieving a partial response at 0.1-3.0 mg/kg showed among the lowest clonal expansion.

Produced via immunoSEQ multiplex PCR; TCRdb's table is partial and in-frame only. The sample yields around 50,000 clones, about 80% seen once. This clone was detected only a few times. What it binds is not known. This sequence was found in an adult with an advanced solid tumor such as melanoma, head and neck, liver or kidney cancer. This material consisted of CD4+ or CD8+ T cells sorted from blood, taken in a trial of the OX40 agonist ivuxolimab.

The CDR3 DNA sequence: TGTGCCAGCAGTGGTACCCACTGGGGCCTCTCCGGGTACTTC. Translating it yields CASSGTHWGLSGYF. J is TRBJ2-7 and V is TRBV2; tentative D call: TRBD1 (5 bases). The CDR3 contains 14 residues. Germline CDR1 is SNHLY and CDR2 is FYNNEI. Trimming removed 4 bases at V and 12 bases at J, with 22 bases between.